The present T cell receptor (beta chain) was sequenced within a study of shared clonotypes between healthy human individuals (dated by TCRdb to 2020 to 2021). About the full investigation: The cohort comprised a couple of women and a few men aged 18 to 49 years. Per donor, three plates each were used for CD4 naive and CD4 memory, two for CD8 naive, and one for CD8 memory. Blood TCR repertoires of a handful of healthy adults were deeply sequenced to estimate repertoire size and the extent of clonotype sharing between individuals. To increase sequencing depth and limit assay-specific biases, different laboratories used diverse techniques to prepare libraries and sequence TCR repertoires. Between about 0.85 and 9.5 billion PBMCs per donor were obtained by leukapheresis. Broad study findings and their caveats: The small number of donors limited the genetic and exposure-history diversity represented. Pairwise subsampling indicated that sequencing depth was expected to affect the degree of clonotype sharing among donors. Sampling was restricted to blood, and TCR repertoires in tissue are likely to differ from TCR repertoires in blood. Incomplete sequencing was indicated by rarefaction of sorted-subset datasets, despite the large sequencing depth. Higher generation probabilities were observed for clonotypes shared by all four sorted-subset donors than for non-shared clonotypes. Larger estimated clonotype richness was generally found for naive subsets than for memory subsets. Approximately 4.8% of naive CD4, 3.5% of naive CD8, approximately 2% of memory CD4, and 0.4% of memory CD8 clonotypes were shared across several donors.

For the CD8 naive samples, CD45RO-negative cells were positively selected for CCR7, yielding a CD45RA+CCR7+ population from which TemRA cells were excluded. The donors were healthy, HIV-negative adults who had no recently reported acute infections or vaccinations. Only Caucasian adults living in Nashville, Tennessee, USA were represented among the donors. Blood was collected by leukapheresis, and PBMCs were isolated by Ficoll-Histopaque density gradient centrifugation and then cryopreserved in liquid nitrogen vapor phase. Purity and quantity of every magnetically sorted T cell population were checked by analytical flow cytometry. Genomic DNA was isolated from every sorted fraction and measured by UV absorbance on a Nanodrop 2000c. At the junction V is shortened by 1 base and J by 0 bases; bases outside the gene matches: 10. The CDR3 holds 19 amino acids from the cysteine to the phenylalanine. Of the read, only the CDR3 DNA is kept; its 57 bases are in frame from base 1. The germline V gene supplies CDR1 SGHAT and CDR2 FQNNGV.

Regarding this clone: Its specific antigen is unknown. Per-base quality was not reported, and no clone a single base away is much larger than it.

TCR CDR3 regions were amplified from genomic DNA by multiplex PCR using the deep immunoSEQ assay. For each cell subset, the extracted genomic DNA was distributed evenly across all wells of several immunoSEQ 96-well plates, and each plate served as one replicate. For sorted subsets, each replicate PCR was loaded with 200 ng genomic DNA, equivalent to about 33,000 T cell genomes. Purified libraries were quantified with a Qubit 3.0 fluorometer, sized on a Bioanalyzer 2100, and re-quantified with the KAPA Library Quantification kit. A separate single-read 150-cycle Illumina NextSeq 550 flow cell was used to sequence each immunoSEQ 96-well plate. The authors' analysis ran thus. Because only junctional sequences without quality scores were contained in the immunoSEQ output, filtering matching that applied to full-length reads could not be performed. Sequences were annotated with PyIR, a Python wrapper for IgBLAST v1.9, and V/J genes and CDR3 were assigned using IMGT germline references. Reads were filtered out if the reads had weak V/J assignments (E-value above 1e-6), no CDR3, stop codons, out-of-frame junctions, or ambiguous translated residues. V3J clonotypes were defined as sequences sharing the same inferred V gene, J gene, and CDR3 amino acid sequence. Percentage overlap between repertoires was calculated by dividing the number of shared unique clonotypes by the size of the smaller repertoire. Repertoire richness was assessed with RTK rarefaction, the Chao1 estimator, and Recon v2.1 estimates of unobserved clonotypes. Generation probabilities for all TCRbeta clonotypes obtained by the gDNA method from a handful of donors were computed using OLGA. Drawn from immuneACCESS, this table holds only the in-frame rearrangements with V and J called that TCRdb kept. Clones are partly lost; checked studies trace under half to an unresolved V gene and leave the rest unexplained. V, J and clone size derive from that table, while D and trimming were established from the DNA sequence. The sample table holds millions of clones, of which just over 90% were seen once. The ten largest clones capture 1.5% to 2% of the sample.

Input material: naive CD8+ T cells from PBMCs. The sample's cell subset or site label, in plain terms: CD45RA+CCR7+. The sequence is built from TRBV11-2 and TRBJ2-4; the central 9 bases match TRBD2. The source of this sequence is a man between 18 and 29 years old in good health. Some clones in this sample may be carry-over from other donors' samples. The CDR3 sequence is CASSLGGLAGRLAKNIQYF. The DNA sequence is as follows: TGTGCCAGCAGCTTAGGCGGCCTAGCGGGGCGTCTAGCCAAAAACATTCAGTACTTC.